This T cell receptor (beta chain) was observed in a study of blood T cell repertoires in COVID-19. About the study: Acute and convalescent COVID-19 specimens originated in the United States, Italy and Spain. T cells, B-cell-depleted T cells, or PBMCs supplied cDNA or gDNA.

This CDR3 contains 14 residues. V shed 7 bases and J shed 3 bases, with 13 bases lying between them. Germline V gene lookup returns CDR1 MNHEY and CDR2 SMNVEV (reference sequence). In the original analysis: Estimation of nucleated cell counts was performed using reference gene primer amplification. The table came from immunoSEQ multiplex PCR; TCRdb's copy has only in-frame clones and leaves some out. For V, J and clone size, that table is used; D and trimming come from the DNA. The sample consists of about 120,000 clones, roughly 90% of them appearing once. The V call is TRBV27, the J call TRBJ1-5; a weak D match, TRBD1 (6 bases). Sequencing was carried out using peripheral blood. This receptor was identified in a woman of 80 years or more with acute or convalescent COVID-19. The chain's CDR3 is CASNTQGTNQPQHF. In nucleotides, the CDR3 is TGTGCCAGCAATACCCAGGGGACCAATCAGCCCCAGCATTTT.